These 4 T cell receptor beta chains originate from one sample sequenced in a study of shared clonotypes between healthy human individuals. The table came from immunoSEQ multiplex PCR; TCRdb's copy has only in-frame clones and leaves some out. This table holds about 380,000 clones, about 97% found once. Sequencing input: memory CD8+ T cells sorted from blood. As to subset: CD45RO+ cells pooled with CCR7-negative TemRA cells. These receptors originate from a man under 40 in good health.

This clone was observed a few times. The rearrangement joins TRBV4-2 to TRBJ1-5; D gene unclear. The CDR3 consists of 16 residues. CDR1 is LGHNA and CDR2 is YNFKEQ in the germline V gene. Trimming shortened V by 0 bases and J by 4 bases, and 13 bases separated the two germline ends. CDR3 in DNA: TGTGCCAGCAGCCAAGAGAATCGGCAGTCGAATCAGCCCCAGCATTTT. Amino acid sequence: CASSQENRQSNQPQHF.

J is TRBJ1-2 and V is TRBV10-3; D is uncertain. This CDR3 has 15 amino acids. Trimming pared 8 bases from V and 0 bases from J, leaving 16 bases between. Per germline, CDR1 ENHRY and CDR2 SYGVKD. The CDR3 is CAILQSGGSNYGYTF. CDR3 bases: TGTGCCATCCTCCAGTCTGGTGGCTCTAACTATGGCTACACCTTC.

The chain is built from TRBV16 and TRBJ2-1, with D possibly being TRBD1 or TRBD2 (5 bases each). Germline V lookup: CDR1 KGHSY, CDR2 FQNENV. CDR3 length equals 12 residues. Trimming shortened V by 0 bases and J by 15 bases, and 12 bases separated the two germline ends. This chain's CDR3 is CASSQSSGRLFF. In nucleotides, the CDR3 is TGTGCCAGCAGCCAATCCTCGGGACGTTTGTTCTTC.

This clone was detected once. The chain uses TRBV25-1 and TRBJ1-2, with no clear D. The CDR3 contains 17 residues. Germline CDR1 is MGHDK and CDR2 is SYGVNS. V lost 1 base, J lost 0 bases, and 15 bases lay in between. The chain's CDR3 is CASSEFGVGSPNYGYTF. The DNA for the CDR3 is TGTGCCAGCAGTGAATTTGGTGTGGGCAGCCCTAACTATGGCTACACCTTC.